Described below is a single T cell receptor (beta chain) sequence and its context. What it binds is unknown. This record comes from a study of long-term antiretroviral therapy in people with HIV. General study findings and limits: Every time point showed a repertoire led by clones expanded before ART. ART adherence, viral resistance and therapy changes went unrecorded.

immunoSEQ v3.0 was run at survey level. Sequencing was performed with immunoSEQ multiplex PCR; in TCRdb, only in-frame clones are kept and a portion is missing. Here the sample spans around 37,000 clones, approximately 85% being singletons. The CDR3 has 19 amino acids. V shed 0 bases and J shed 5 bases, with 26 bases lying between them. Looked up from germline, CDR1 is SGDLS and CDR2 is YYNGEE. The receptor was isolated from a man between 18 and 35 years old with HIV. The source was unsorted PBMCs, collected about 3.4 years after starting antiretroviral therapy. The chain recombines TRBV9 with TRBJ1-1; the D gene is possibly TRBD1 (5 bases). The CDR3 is CASSVEGKTRDLPRTEAFF. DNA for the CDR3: TGTGCCAGCAGCGTAGAGGGGAAGACACGGGACCTACCGAGGACTGAAGCTTTCTTT.